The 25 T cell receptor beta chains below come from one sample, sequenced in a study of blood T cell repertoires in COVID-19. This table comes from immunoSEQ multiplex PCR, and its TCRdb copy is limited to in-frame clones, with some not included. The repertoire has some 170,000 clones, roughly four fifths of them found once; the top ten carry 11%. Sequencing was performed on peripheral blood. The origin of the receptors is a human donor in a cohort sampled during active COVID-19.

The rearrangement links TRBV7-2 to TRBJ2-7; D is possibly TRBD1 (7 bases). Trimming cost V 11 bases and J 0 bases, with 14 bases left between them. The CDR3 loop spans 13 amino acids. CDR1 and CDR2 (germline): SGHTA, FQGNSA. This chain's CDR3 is CASGDSSSYEQYF. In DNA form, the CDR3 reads TGTGCCTCGGGGGACAGTAGCTCCTACGAGCAGTACTTC.

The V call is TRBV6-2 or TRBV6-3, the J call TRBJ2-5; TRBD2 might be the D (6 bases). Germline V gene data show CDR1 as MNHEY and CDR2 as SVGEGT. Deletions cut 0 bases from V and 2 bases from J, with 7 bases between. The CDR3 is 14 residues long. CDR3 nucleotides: TGTGCCAGCAGTTACTCGGGGACTCAAGAGACCCAGTACTTC. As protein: CASSYSGTQETQYF.

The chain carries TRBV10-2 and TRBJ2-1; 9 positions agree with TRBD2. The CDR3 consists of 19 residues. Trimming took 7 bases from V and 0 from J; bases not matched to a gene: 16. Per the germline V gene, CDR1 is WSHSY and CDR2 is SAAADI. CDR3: CASKGFRASGESSYNEQFF. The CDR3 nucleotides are TGCGCCAGCAAGGGTTTCAGGGCTAGCGGGGAGAGCTCCTACAATGAGCAGTTCTTC.

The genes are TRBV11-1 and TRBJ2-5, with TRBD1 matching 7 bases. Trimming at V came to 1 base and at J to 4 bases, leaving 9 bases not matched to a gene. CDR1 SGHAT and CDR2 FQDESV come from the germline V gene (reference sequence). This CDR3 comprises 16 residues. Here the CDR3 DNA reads TGTGCCAGCAGCTTAGGCAGACAGGGTTGGGGAGAGACCCAGTACTTC. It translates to CASSLGRQGWGETQYF.

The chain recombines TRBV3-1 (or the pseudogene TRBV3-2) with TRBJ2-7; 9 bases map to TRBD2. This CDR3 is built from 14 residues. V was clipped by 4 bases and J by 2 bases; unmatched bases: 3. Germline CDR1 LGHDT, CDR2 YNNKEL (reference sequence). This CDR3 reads CASSPASGAYEQYF. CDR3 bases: TGTGCCAGCAGCCCAGCTAGCGGGGCCTACGAGCAGTACTTC.

CDR3 coding DNA: TGCAGTGCTAGTCTAGGGGCCGGGACAGGCTATGGCTACACCTTC. Its protein is CSASLGAGTGYGYTF. This chain uses TRBV20-1 with TRBJ1-2; 8 bases are a match to TRBD1. CDR1 and CDR2 from the germline V gene are DFQATT and SNEGSKA (reference sequence). This CDR3 has 15 residues. Trimming cost V 3 bases and J 4 bases; bases outside gene matches: 10.

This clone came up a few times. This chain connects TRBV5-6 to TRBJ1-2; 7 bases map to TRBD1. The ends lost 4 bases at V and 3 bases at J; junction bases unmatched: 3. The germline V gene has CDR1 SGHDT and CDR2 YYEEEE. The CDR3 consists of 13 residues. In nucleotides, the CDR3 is TGTGCCAGCAGCGCGCAGGGGGACTATGGCTACACCTTC. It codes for CASSAQGDYGYTF.

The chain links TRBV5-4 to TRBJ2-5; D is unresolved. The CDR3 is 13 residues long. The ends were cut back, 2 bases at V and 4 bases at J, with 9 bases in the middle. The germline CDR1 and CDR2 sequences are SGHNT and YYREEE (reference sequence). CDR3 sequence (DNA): TGTGCCAGCAGCTTAACAGACGGAGAGACCCAGTACTTC. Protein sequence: CASSLTDGETQYF.

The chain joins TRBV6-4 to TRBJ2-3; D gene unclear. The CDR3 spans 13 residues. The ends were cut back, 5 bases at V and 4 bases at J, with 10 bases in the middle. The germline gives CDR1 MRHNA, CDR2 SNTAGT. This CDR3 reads CASSSRGSDTQYF. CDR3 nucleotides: TGTGCCAGCAGTAGTCGAGGATCAGATACGCAGTATTTT.

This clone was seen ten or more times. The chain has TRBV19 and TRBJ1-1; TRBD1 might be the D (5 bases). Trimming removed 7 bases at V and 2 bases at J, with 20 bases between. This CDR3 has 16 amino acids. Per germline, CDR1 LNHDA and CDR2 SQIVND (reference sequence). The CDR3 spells CASTLPGSRANTEAFF. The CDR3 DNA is TGTGCCAGTACCCTACCCGGGAGCAGGGCTAACACTGAAGCTTTCTTT.

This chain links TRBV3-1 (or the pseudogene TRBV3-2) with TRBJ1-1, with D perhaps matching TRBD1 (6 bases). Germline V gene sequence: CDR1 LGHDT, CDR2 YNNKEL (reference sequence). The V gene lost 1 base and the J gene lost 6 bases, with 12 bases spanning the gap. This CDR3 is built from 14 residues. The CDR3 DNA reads TGTGCCAGCAGCCAAGCAGGGGCGCCCGCTGAAGCTTTCTTT. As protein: CASSQAGAPAEAFF.

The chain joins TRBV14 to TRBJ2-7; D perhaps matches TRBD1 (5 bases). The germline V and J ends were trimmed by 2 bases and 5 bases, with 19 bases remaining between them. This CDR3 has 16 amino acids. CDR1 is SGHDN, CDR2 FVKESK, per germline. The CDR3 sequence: CASSQMIPGQGDEQYF. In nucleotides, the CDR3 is TGTGCCAGCAGCCAAATGATCCCAGGACAAGGGGACGAGCAGTACTTC.

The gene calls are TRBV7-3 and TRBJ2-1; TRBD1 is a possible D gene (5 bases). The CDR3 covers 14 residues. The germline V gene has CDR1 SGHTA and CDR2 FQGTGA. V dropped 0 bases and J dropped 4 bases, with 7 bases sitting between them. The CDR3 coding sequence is TGTGCCAGCAGCTTAACAGGGGATTACAATGAGCAGTTCTTC. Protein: CASSLTGDYNEQFF. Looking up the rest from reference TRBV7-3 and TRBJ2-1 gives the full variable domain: GAGVSQTPSNKVTEKGKYVELRCDPISGHTALYWYRQSLGQGPEFLIYFQGTGAADDSGLPNDRFFAVRPEGSVSTLKIQRTERGDSAVYLCASSLTGDYNEQFFGPGTRLTVL.

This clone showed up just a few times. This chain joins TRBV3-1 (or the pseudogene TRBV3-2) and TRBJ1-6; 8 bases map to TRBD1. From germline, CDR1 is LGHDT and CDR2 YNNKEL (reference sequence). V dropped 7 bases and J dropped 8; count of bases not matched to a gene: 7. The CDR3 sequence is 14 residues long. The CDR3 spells CASKNRGVYSPLHF. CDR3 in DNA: TGTGCCAGCAAAAACAGGGGGGTATATTCACCCCTCCACTTT.

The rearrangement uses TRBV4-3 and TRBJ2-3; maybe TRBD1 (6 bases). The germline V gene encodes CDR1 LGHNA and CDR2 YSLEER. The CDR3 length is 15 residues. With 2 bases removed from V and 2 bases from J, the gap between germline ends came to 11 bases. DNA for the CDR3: TGCGCCAGCAGCCAATCATCAGGGGACACAGATACGCAGTATTTT. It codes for CASSQSSGDTDTQYF.

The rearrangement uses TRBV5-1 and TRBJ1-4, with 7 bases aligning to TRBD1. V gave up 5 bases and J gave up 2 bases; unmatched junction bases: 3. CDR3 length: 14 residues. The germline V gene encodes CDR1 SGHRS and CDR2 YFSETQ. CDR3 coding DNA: TGCGCCAGCAGACAGGGGCCTACTAATGAAAAACTGTTTTTT. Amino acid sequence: CASRQGPTNEKLFF.

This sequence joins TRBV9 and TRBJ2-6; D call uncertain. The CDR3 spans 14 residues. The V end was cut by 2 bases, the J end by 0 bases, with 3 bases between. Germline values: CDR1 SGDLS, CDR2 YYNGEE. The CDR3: CASSVYSGANVLTF. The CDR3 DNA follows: TGTGCCAGCAGCGTGTACTCTGGGGCCAACGTCCTGACTTTC.

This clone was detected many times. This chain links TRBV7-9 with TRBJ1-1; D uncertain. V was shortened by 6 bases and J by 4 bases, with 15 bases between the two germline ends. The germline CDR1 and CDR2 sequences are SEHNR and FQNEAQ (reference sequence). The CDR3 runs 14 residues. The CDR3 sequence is CASRPARGPTEAFF. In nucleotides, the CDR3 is TGTGCCAGCAGGCCCGCGAGAGGGCCCACTGAAGCTTTCTTT.

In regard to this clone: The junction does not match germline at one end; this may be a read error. CDR3 sequence reads: CASSLGRGNAGELFF. CDR3 nucleotide sequence: TGTGCCAGCAGCTTGGGAAGAGGGAACGCCGGGGAGCTGTTTTTT. This chain joins TRBV5-4 and TRBJ2-2, with a tentative D call TRBD2 (5 bases). Germline CDR1 SGHNT, CDR2 YYREEE (reference sequence). The CDR3 has 15 amino acids.

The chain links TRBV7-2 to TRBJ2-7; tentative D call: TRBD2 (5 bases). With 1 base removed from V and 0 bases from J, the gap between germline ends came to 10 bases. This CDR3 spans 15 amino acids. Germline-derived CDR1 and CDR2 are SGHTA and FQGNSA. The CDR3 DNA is TGTGCCAGCAGCTTAGTAACGAGCGGCTCCTACGAGCAGTACTTC. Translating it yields CASSLVTSGSYEQYF.

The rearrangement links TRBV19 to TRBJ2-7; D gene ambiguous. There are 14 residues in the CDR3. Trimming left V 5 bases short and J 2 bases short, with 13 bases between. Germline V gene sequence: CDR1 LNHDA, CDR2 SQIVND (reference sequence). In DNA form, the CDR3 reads TGTGCCAGTAGTGCCCAGGTGAATACCTACGAGCAGTACTTC. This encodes CASSAQVNTYEQYF. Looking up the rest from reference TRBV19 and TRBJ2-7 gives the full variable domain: DGGITQSPKYLFRKEGQNVTLSCEQNLNHDAMYWYRQDPGQGLRLIYYSQIVNDFQKGDIAEGYSVSREKKESFPLTVTSAQKNPTAFYLCASSAQVNTYEQYFGPGTRLTVT.

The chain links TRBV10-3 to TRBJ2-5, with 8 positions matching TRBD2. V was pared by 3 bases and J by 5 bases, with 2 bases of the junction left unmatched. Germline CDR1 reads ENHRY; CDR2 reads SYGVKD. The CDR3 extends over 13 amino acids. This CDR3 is CAISDLAGETQYF. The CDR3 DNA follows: TGTGCCATCAGTGATTTAGCGGGGGAGACCCAGTACTTC.

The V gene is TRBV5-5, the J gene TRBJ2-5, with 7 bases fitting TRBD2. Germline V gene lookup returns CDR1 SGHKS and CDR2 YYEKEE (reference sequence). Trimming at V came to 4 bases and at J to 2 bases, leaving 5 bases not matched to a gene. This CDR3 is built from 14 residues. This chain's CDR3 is CASSPGLPQETQYF. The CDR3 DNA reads TGTGCCAGCAGCCCGGGACTACCTCAAGAGACCCAGTACTTC.

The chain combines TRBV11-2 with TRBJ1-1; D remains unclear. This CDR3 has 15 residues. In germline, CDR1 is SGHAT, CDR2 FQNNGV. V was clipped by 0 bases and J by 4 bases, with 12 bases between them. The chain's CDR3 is CASSLDGGYRTEAFF. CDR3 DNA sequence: TGTGCCAGCAGCTTAGATGGAGGGTATCGCACTGAAGCTTTCTTT.

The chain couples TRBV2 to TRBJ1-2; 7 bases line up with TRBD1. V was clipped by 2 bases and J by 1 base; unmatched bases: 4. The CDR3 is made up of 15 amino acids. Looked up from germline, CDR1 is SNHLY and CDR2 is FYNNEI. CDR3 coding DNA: TGTGCCAGCAGTGAAAGGGGGCAATATAACTATGGCTACACCTTC. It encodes CASSERGQYNYGYTF.